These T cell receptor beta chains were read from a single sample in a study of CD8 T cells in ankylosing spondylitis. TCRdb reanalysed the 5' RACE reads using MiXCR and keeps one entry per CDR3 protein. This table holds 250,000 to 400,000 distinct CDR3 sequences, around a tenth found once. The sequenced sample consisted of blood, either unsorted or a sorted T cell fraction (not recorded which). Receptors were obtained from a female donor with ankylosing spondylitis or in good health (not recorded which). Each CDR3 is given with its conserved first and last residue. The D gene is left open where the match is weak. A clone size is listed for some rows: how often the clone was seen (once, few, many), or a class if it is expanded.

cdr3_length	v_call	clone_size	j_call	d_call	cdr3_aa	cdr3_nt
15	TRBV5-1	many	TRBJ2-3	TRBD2	CASSHTSGGRDTQYF	TGCGCCAGCAGCCATACTAGCGGGGGAAGAGATACGCAGTATTTT
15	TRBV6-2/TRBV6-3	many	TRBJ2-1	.	CASSYRGSGINEQFF	TGTGCCAGCAGTTATCGGGGGTCTGGGATCAATGAGCAGTTCTTC
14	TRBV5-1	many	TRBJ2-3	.	CASSLVSGTDTQYF	TGCGCCAGCAGCTTGGTGTCAGGCACAGATACGCAGTATTTT
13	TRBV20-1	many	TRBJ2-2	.	CSAREAYTGELFF	TGCAGTGCTAGAGAGGCCTACACCGGGGAGCTGTTTTTT
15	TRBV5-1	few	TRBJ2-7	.	CASSPPGTPLSEQYF	TGCGCCAGCAGCCCCCCCGGGACACCACTAAGCGAGCAGTACTTC
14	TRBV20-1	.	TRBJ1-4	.	CSASQTATNEKLFF	TGCAGTGCTTCACAGACAGCAACTAATGAAAAACTGTTTTTT
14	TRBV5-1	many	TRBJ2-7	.	CASSLDRVNYEQYF	TGCGCCAGCAGCTTGGACAGGGTAAACTACGAGCAGTACTTC
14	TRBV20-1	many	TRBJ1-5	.	CSARSGNSNQPQHF	TGCAGTGCCCGCTCCGGGAATAGCAATCAGCCCCAGCATTTT
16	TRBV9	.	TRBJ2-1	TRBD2	CASSVEAAGGYNEQFF	TGTGCCAGCAGCGTAGAAGCAGCGGGAGGGTACAATGAGCAGTTCTTC
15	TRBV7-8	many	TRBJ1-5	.	CASSFATGADQPQHF	TGTGCCAGCAGCTTCGCGACGGGCGCCGATCAGCCCCAGCATTTT
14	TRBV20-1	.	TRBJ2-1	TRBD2	CSAPERGGPGEQFF	TGCAGCGCACCCGAGCGGGGGGGCCCTGGGGAGCAGTTCTTC
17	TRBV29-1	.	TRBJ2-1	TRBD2	CSVLGLAGVIGYNEQFF	TGCAGCGTTTTGGGACTAGCGGGGGTAATAGGGTACAATGAGCAGTTCTTC
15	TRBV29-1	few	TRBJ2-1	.	CSVWGGTDSYNEQFF	TGCAGCGTTTGGGGCGGGACAGATTCCTACAATGAGCAGTTCTTC
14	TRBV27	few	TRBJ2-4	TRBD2	CASSREGPKNIQYF	TGTGCCAGCAGCAGGGAGGGTCCCAAAAACATTCAGTACTTC
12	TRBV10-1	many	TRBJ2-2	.	CASSEKTGELFF	TGCGCCAGCAGTGAGAAGACCGGGGAGCTGTTTTTT
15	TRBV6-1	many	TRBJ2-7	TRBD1	CASSSTGRGSYEQYF	TGTGCCAGCAGCTCGACAGGGAGAGGCTCCTACGAGCAGTACTTC
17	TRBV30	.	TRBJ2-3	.	CAAHLPLGDGGRDTQYF	TGTGCCGCCCACCTTCCCCTTGGGGACGGGGGTCGGGATACGCAGTATTTT
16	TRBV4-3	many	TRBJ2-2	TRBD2	CASSSGLAENTGELFF	TGCGCCAGCAGCTCGGGACTAGCGGAGAACACCGGGGAGCTGTTTTTT
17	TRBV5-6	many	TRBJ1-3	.	CASSLVAGQRRGNTIYF	TGTGCCAGCAGCTTGGTGGCGGGTCAGCGAAGGGGAAACACCATATATTTT
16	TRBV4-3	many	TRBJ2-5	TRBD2	CASSQGGLHTKETQYF	TGCGCCAGCAGCCAAGGGGGACTACATACTAAAGAGACCCAGTACTTC
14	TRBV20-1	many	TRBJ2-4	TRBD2	CSALTSGGTNIQYF	TGCAGTGCCTTAACTAGCGGGGGCACAAACATTCAGTACTTC
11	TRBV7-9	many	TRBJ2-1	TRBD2	CASSSGTTRFF	TGTGCCAGCAGCTCCGGGACTACGAGGTTCTTC
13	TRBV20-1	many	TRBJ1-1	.	CSARNNLKTEAFF	TGCAGTGCTAGAAATAATTTGAAAACTGAAGCTTTCTTT
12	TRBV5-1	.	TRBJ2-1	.	CASSLAYDEQFF	TGCGCCAGCAGCTTGGCCTACGATGAGCAGTTCTTC
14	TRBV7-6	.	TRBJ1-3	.	CASSSAGGGNTIYF	TGTGCCAGCAGCTCCGCCGGGGGTGGAAACACCATATATTTT
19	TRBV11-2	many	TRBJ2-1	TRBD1	CASSLKRTGIRSSYNEQFF	TGTGCCAGCAGCCTGAAAAGGACAGGGATTAGGAGCTCCTACAATGAGCAGTTCTTC
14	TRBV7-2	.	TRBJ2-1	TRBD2	CASSPRLAINEQFF	TGTGCCAGCAGCCCCCGACTAGCGATAAATGAGCAGTTCTTC
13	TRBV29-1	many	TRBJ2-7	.	CSVELDRIRKQYF	TGCAGCGTTGAACTGGACAGAATACGAAAGCAGTACTTC
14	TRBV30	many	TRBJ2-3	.	CAWSVTGGTDTQYF	TGTGCCTGGAGTGTGACGGGGGGCACAGATACGCAGTATTTT
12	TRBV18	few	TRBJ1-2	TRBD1	CASSPTGNGYTF	TGTGCCAGCTCACCGACAGGGAATGGCTACACCTTC
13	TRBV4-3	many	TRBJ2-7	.	CASSQVGSTEQYF	TGCGCCAGCAGCCAAGTCGGGAGTACCGAGCAGTACTTC
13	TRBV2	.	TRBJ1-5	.	CASTRASNQPQHF	TGTGCCAGCACCAGGGCTAGCAATCAGCCCCAGCATTTT
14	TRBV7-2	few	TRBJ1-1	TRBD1	CASSPRQGITEAFF	TGTGCCAGCAGCCCAAGACAGGGTATAACTGAAGCTTTCTTT
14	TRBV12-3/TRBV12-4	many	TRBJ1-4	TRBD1	CASRLTGVSGKLFF	TGTGCCAGCAGACTGACAGGGGTATCAGGAAAACTGTTTTTT
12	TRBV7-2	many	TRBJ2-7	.	CASSSTSSEQYF	TGTGCCAGCAGCTCCACGTCGTCCGAGCAGTACTTC
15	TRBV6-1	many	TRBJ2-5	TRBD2	CASSQLAGRQETQYF	TGTGCCAGCAGTCAACTAGCGGGCCGGCAAGAGACCCAGTACTTC
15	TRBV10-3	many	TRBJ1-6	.	CAISEIGQGNSPLHF	TGTGCCATCAGTGAGATAGGTCAAGGCAATTCACCCCTCCACTTT
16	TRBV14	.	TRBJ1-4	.	CASSQLLQATNEKLFF	TGTGCCAGCAGCCAACTACTACAGGCAACTAATGAAAAACTGTTTTTT
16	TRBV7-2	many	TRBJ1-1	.	CASSLLQGRGNTEAFF	TGTGCCAGCAGCTTACTGCAGGGGCGAGGGAACACTGAAGCTTTCTTT